This is a list of T cell receptor beta chains from one sample in a study of shared clonotypes between healthy human individuals. Measured with immunoSEQ multiplex PCR; TCRdb has only the in-frame clones, and not every one. The data hold 2.3 million or so clones, with about 92% observed a single time. The sequencing input was naive CD4+ T cells from PBMCs. The receptors were sampled from a man aged 18 to 29 in good health. Some clones in this sample may be carry-over from other donors' samples. The conserved cysteine and the conserved F or W are not part of the CDR3 here. Fields, in order: V gene, CDR3 protein.

TRBV7-2 | ASSLAPDRPTEAF
TRBV18 | ASSPRLAGNLWEQY
TRBV5-1 | ASSLAQGGNEQF
TRBV30 | QDSNEKLF
TRBV28 | ASTTLGVRNQPQH
TRBV7-9 | ASPKGPDTQY
TRBV27 | ASRLTSGRLDEQY
TRBV28 | ASSPRTTGNTIY
TRBV10-3 | AIGIQGAGEQY
TRBV7-2 | ASSLGQGTDTQY
TRBV11-1 | ASSTPRTGGRAF
TRBV5-1 | ASSWDTYYEQY
TRBV28 | ASSPSGLAGLYNEQF
TRBV18 | ASSGESGSNQPQH
TRBV14 | ASSQQRRRASEQY
TRBV6-5 | ASSYGGSGPKTQY
TRBV5-1 | ASRQEGVSYNEQF
TRBV5-4 | ASSPGPNTEAF
TRBV28 | ASSLSVPGELF
TRBV7-9 | ASTAKFGDTQY
TRBV15 | ATSRDGTEAF
TRBV5-1 | ASSLPGQRHTEAF
TRBV11-2 | ASSLGYRGLGTF
TRBV7-2 | ASSLVAVVWRSYEQY
TRBV2 | ASSESAGLGYT
TRBV4-1 | ASSQEAGTFFGELF
TRBV7-8 | ASGMVGNIQY
TRBV27 | ASSPALQGEETQY
TRBV11-2 | ASSLMGQGPYEQY
TRBV28 | ASSFGGGPQH
TRBV2 | ASRVDGSGTEAF
TRBV6-5 | ASTTPGIETQY
TRBV28 | ASSYSGSTDTQY
TRBV5-1 | ASSLVGPGNEKLF
TRBV2 | ASSLYEQF
TRBV18 | ASSPLPQETQY
TRBV27 | ASSLIQGLNLREQY
TRBV7-8 | ASSSFPPTGERGYGYT
TRBV6-5 | ASSYSPGQSRETQY
TRBV7-9 | ASSLTWDPDSYEQY
TRBV2 | ASSPGGQPQH
TRBV7-9 | ASSPSRGQGKTDTQY